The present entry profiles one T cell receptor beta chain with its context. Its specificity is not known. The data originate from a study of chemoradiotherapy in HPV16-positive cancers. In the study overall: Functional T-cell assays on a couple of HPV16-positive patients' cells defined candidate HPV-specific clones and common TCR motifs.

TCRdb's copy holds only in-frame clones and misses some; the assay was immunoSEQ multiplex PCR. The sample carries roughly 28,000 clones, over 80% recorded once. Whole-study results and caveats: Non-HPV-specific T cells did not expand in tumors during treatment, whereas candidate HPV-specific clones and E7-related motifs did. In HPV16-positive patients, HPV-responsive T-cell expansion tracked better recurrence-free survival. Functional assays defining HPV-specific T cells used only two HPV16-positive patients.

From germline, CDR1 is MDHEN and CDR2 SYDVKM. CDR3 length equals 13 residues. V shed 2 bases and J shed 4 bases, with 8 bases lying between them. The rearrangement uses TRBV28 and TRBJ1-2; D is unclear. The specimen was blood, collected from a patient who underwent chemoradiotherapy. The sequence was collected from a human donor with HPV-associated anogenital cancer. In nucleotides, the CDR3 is TGTGCCAGCAGTTTAACCCGGCGCTATGGCTACACCTTC. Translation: CASSLTRRYGYTF.